Each of the 19 T cell receptor beta chains below was sequenced from the same sample in a study of cytomegalovirus exposure and HLA in healthy donors. The PCR used 60 Vbeta and 13 Jbeta primers. Clones were read by immunoSEQ multiplex PCR, and TCRdb kept only the in-frame ones, dropping some. The data contain 75,000 to 100,000 clones, around 69% of them seen just once; the ten biggest clones take up under 20%. Sequenced material: PBMCs. Receptors were obtained from a woman aged 60 to 75 in good health and CMV-seropositive.

About this clone itself: The junction departs from germline at one end; a sequencing error may be responsible. This chain links TRBV7-9 with TRBJ1-4; D not certain. Germline lookup yields CDR1 SEHNR and CDR2 FQNEAQ (reference sequence). This CDR3 has 13 residues. This chain's CDR3 is CSSSLRVNEKLFF. The CDR3 coding sequence is TGTTCCAGCAGCTTACGCGTCAATGAAAAACTGTTTTTT.

The chain has TRBV30 and TRBJ1-6; 7 bases agree with TRBD1. The CDR3 loop spans 14 amino acids. Germline values: CDR1 GTSNPN, CDR2 SVGIG (reference sequence). Germline trimming cut 4 bases from V and 10 bases from J; bases unmatched to any gene: 10. The CDR3 nucleotides are TGTGCCTGGACTTTACAGGGGATATCCTCACCCCTCCACTTT. Translated, it gives CAWTLQGISSPLHF.

This clone was counted a single time. The chain couples TRBV9 to TRBJ2-3; TRBD1 agrees at 8 bases. The germline V gene encodes CDR1 SGDLS and CDR2 YYNGEE. The V gene end was trimmed by 0 bases and the J gene end by 3 bases; junction bases not matched to a gene: 3. This CDR3 comprises 15 residues. CDR3 nucleotides: TGTGCCAGCAGCGTAGGTGGACAGGGAACAGATACGCAGTATTTT. Protein product: CASSVGGQGTDTQYF.

Here the CDR3 reads CASSELRLAKNIQYF. CDR3 DNA: TGTGCCAGCAGTGAATTGCGGCTAGCCAAAAACATTCAGTACTTC. J is TRBJ2-4 and V is TRBV2; D not certain. CDR3 length: 15 residues. V lost 2 bases and J 0 bases, leaving 8 bases between the germline ends. Germline V gene lookup returns CDR1 SNHLY and CDR2 FYNNEI.

V gene TRBV7-8 combines with J gene TRBJ2-5; 7 nucleotides line up with TRBD2. After removal of 0 bases from V and 7 bases from J, the junction contained 11 bases not matched to a gene. CDR1 is SGHVS and CDR2 is FQNEAQ in the germline V gene. The CDR3 covers 16 residues. The CDR3 DNA sequence: TGTGCCAGCAGCTTAGCCAGCCAGGCGGGAGTGGGGACCCAGTACTTC. It yields the protein CASSLASQAGVGTQYF.

CDR3 nucleotides: TGTGCCTGGAGTACGCGGGACAGAGCCTACGAGCAGTACTTC. This gives the protein CAWSTRDRAYEQYF. This chain joins TRBV30 and TRBJ2-7; D is perhaps TRBD1 (7 bases). The CDR3 totals 14 residues. Germline CDR1 and CDR2: GTSNPN and SVGIG (reference sequence). V lost 2 bases, J lost 2 bases, and 13 bases lay in between.

This clone was picked up a small number of times. This rearrangement joins TRBV28 to TRBJ1-4; D is possibly TRBD1 (6 bases). V lost 8 bases, J lost 5 bases, and 9 bases lay in between. Germline CDR1 is MDHEN and CDR2 is SYDVKM. The CDR3 covers 12 residues. The CDR3 DNA sequence: TGTGCCAGCGAAGACAGGAATGAAAAACTGTTTTTT. It is translated as CASEDRNEKLFF.

The genes are TRBV5-1 and TRBJ2-5; possibly TRBD1 for D (5 bases). Judging by the DNA end, TRBJ2-7 fits better; the J call may be wrong. The V gene's germline CDR1 is SGHRS and CDR2 YFSETQ. This CDR3 has 13 residues. CDR3 residues: CASSLGVSYEQYF. CDR3 sequence (DNA): TGCGCCAGCAGCTTAGGGGTCTCCTACGAGCAGTACTTC.

This clone was detected only a few times. CDR3 residues: CASSQGQGSYGYTF. CDR3 DNA: TGTGCCAGCAGTCAAGGACAGGGTAGCTATGGCTACACCTTC. V usage is TRBV28 and J usage is TRBJ1-2, with 8 bases matching TRBD1. Germline V CDR1 and CDR2: MDHEN, SYDVKM. Germline trimming cut 5 bases from V and 4 bases from J; bases unmatched to any gene: 6. The CDR3 consists of 14 residues.

The chain carries TRBV16 and TRBJ1-2; TRBD1 aligns across 10 bases. Germline CDR1 reads KGHSY; CDR2 reads FQNENV. The junction had 4 bases not matched to a gene; V was cut back by 6 bases and J by 0 bases. The CDR3 sequence is 15 residues long. CDR3 loop: CASSAGTGANYGYTF. The CDR3, as DNA: TGTGCCAGCAGTGCCGGGACAGGGGCTAACTATGGCTACACCTTC.

This chain joins TRBV6-6 and TRBJ2-7; TRBD2 matches at 9 bases. From germline, CDR1 is MNHNY and CDR2 SVGAGI (reference sequence). This CDR3 has 15 amino acids. V lost 0 bases, J lost 6 bases, and 6 bases stayed unmatched. The CDR3 coding sequence is TGTGCCAGCAGTTACTCTGCGGGAGGGCCCTTCGAGCAGTACTTC. Residues: CASSYSAGGPFEQYF.

About this clone itself: The junction departs from the called germline gene at one end, perhaps through a read error. The chain couples TRBV10-3 to TRBJ2-3; a possible D gene is TRBD2 (6 bases). CDR3 size: 15 residues. CDR1 and CDR2 from the germline V gene are ENHRY and SYGVKD. The CDR3 here is CAISERAGITDTRYF. The CDR3 DNA sequence: TGTGCCATCAGTGAGCGGGCGGGGATCACAGATACGCGGTATTTT.

This rearrangement joins TRBV30 to TRBJ2-7; 9 nucleotides match TRBD2. Trimming at V came to 3 bases and at J to 6 bases, leaving 12 bases not matched to a gene. The length of the CDR3 is 15 residues. Per the germline V gene, CDR1 is GTSNPN and CDR2 is SVGIG (reference sequence). In DNA, the CDR3 is TGTGCCTGGAGGGGACCGGGACTAGCATCAAGCGAGCAGTACTTC. Protein sequence: CAWRGPGLASSEQYF.

The chain has TRBV5-1 and TRBJ2-1, with 10 bases fitting TRBD2. Germline CDR1 SGHRS, CDR2 YFSETQ. The ends lost 4 bases at V and 0 bases at J; junction bases unmatched: 4. CDR3 length: 16 amino acids. CDR3 bases: TGCGCCAGCAGCCCTGTAGCGGGAGGCTCCTACAATGAGCAGTTCTTC. It encodes CASSPVAGGSYNEQFF. Based on the CDR3 plus reference TRBV5-1 and TRBJ2-1, the full variable domain is KAGVTQTPRYLIKTRGQQVTLSCSPISGHRSVSWYQQTPGQGLQFLFEYFSETQRNKGNFPGRFSGRQFSNSRSEMNVSTLELGDSALYLCASSPVAGGSYNEQFFGPGTRLTVL.

This chain uses TRBV10-2 with TRBJ2-5; TRBD2 is a possible D gene (5 bases). Germline assignment: CDR1 WSHSY and CDR2 SAAADI. V lost 6 bases, J lost 3 bases, and 11 bases lay in between. This CDR3 contains 13 residues. In DNA form, the CDR3 reads TGCGCCAGCAGGTTAGAGAGGGAAGAGACCCAGTACTTC. Its protein is CASRLEREETQYF.

This clone showed up just once. CDR3 nucleotide sequence: TGCAGCGCTTACGGGACTAGCGAAAACAATGAGCAGTTCTTC. Amino acid sequence: CSAYGTSENNEQFF. This chain uses TRBV29-1 with TRBJ2-1; 10 bases fit TRBD2. The germline gives CDR1 SQVTM, CDR2 ANQGSEA. Germline trimming cut 7 bases from V and 5 bases from J; bases unmatched to any gene: 8. This CDR3 has 14 residues.

This sequence joins TRBV28 and TRBJ2-1; 9 positions agree with TRBD1. V gave up 6 bases and J gave up 6 bases; unmatched junction bases: 12. Germline-derived CDR1 and CDR2 are MDHEN and SYDVKM. The CDR3 sequence is 16 residues long. CDR3 sequence (DNA): TGTGCCAGCAGCACCAGATGGGACAGGGAAATCAATGAGCAGTTCTTC. Its translation: CASSTRWDREINEQFF.

The chain joins TRBV27 to TRBJ2-1; 9 nucleotides line up with TRBD1. CDR1 is MNHEY and CDR2 is SMNVEV in the germline V gene (reference sequence). This CDR3 is 14 amino acids long. Unmatched junction bases numbered 6, after V lost 4 bases and J lost 8 bases. The CDR3 loop is CASSSGQGVHEQFF. CDR3 sequence (DNA): TGTGCCAGCAGTTCGGGACAGGGTGTGCATGAGCAGTTCTTC.

The rearrangement links TRBV7-8 to TRBJ1-2; D unresolved. CDR1 and CDR2 (germline): SGHVS, FQNEAQ. With 4 bases removed from V and 4 bases from J, the gap between germline ends came to 13 bases. The CDR3 spans 14 residues. Here the CDR3 DNA reads TGTGCCAGCAGCTCCTCCAGACATATCTATGGCTACACCTTC. The encoded protein is CASSSSRHIYGYTF.